A single sample is the source of the 2 T cell receptor beta chains below, sequenced in a study of PD-1 blockade in classical Hodgkin lymphoma. Profiling relied on immunoSEQ multiplex PCR, and the TCRdb table lists in-frame clones only, not all of them. The sample has about 20,000 clones, around 86% seen once; the top ten hold less than 1.5%. The time point here: newly diagnosed, previously untreated cHL patient sample. Negative selection with magnetic separation was used to purify CD4+ T cells from thawed PBMCs. Sequencing was performed on CD4+ T cells from blood. The receptors originated from a human donor with classical Hodgkin lymphoma.

CDR3 loop: CASSYSTGPNQPQHF. CDR3 sequence (DNA): TGTGCCAGCAGTTACTCCACAGGGCCCAATCAGCCCCAGCATTTT. The genes are TRBV6-6 and TRBJ1-5; a weak D match, TRBD1 (6 bases). The CDR3 spans 15 residues. Per germline, CDR1 MNHNY and CDR2 SVGAGI (reference sequence). Trimming took 0 bases from V and 3 from J, leaving 9 bases between them.

This rearrangement joins TRBV11-1 to TRBJ2-1; 7 positions match TRBD1. The CDR3 runs 13 residues. From germline, CDR1 is SGHAT and CDR2 FQDESV (reference sequence). Unmatched junction bases numbered 4, after V lost 1 base and J lost 10 bases. The CDR3 reads CASSLEGAGEQFF. CDR3 coding DNA: TGTGCCAGCAGCTTAGAGGGGGCCGGGGAGCAGTTCTTC.